Detailed here is one T cell receptor beta chain. The antigen is unknown. The data stem from a study of OX40 agonist ivuxolimab in advanced cancers. Study at large: In three patients, partial responses were observed, one with hepatocellular carcinoma and two with cutaneous melanoma. General observations from the study: Relative to CD4+, CD8+ T cells held more expanded clones on average. Among expanded peripheral T cells, antigen specificity went undetermined.

The CDR3 length is 15 residues. CDR1 is SGHKS and CDR2 is YYEKEE in the germline V gene (reference sequence). With 4 bases removed from V and 4 bases from J, the gap between germline ends came to 17 bases. Here immunoSEQ multiplex PCR was the method, and the copy in TCRdb shows in-frame clones only, minus some. The profile covers approximately 98,000 clones, with approximately 90% appearing a single time and roughly 0.66% taken by the ten largest. The chain couples TRBV5-5 to TRBJ1-2; D perhaps matches TRBD1 (5 bases). The source of this sequence is an adult with an advanced solid tumor such as melanoma, head and neck, liver or kidney cancer. Here the sequenced sample was CD4+ or CD8+ T cells sorted from blood, taken in a trial of the OX40 agonist ivuxolimab. The CDR3 nucleotides read TGTGCCAGCAGCCCAAGATTGACAGAGAGCTATGGCTACACCTTC. It specifies CASSPRLTESYGYTF.